This passage covers 23 T cell receptor beta chains from one sample sequenced in a study of shared clonotypes between healthy human individuals. Repertoires were generated with immunoSEQ multiplex PCR, while TCRdb's copy carries only in-frame clones and drops some. The sample shows 1,500,000 or so clones, 97% to 99% of them seen only once. Sequencing was carried out using naive CD4+ T cells sorted from blood. Subset denoted: CD45RA+ positively selected. The source of these receptors is a man aged 25-45 years in good health.

The chain links TRBV11-1 to TRBJ2-7, with 7 bases that match TRBD2. Germline assignment: CDR1 SGHAT and CDR2 FQDESV (reference sequence). V lost 0 bases to trimming and J lost 3 bases; unmatched junction nucleotides: 8. CDR3 length equals 16 residues. The DNA for the CDR3 is TGTGCCAGCAGCTTAGCTGTCGGGCGGGGGATCTACGAGCAGTACTTC. Translation gives CASSLAVGRGIYEQYF.

This chain uses TRBV7-8 with TRBJ1-1, with D uncertain. The CDR3 runs to 13 residues. V lost 5 bases and J lost 3, with 10 bases in between. Germline CDR1 and CDR2: SGHVS and FQNEAQ. CDR3 sequence: CASSADLHTEAFF. Written as DNA, the CDR3 is TGTGCCAGCAGCGCGGACTTGCACACTGAAGCTTTCTTT.

The table lists this clone with a count of one. The chain recombines TRBV30 with TRBJ2-5, with D unresolved. Trimming removed 4 bases at V and 5 bases at J, with 11 bases between. The germline V gene encodes CDR1 GTSNPN and CDR2 SVGIG (reference sequence). The CDR3 has 12 residues. For the CDR3, the DNA is TGTGCCTGGACCCTAATGAGTGAGACCCAGTACTTC. It encodes CAWTLMSETQYF.

The rearrangement joins TRBV5-4 to TRBJ2-7; 10 nucleotides line up with TRBD1. The CDR3 runs 14 residues. V dropped 4 bases and J dropped 2; count of bases not matched to a gene: 3. Germline-derived CDR1 and CDR2 are SGHNT and YYREEE (reference sequence). This CDR3 is CASSQDRGAYEQYF. Here the CDR3 DNA reads TGTGCCAGCAGCCAGGACAGGGGGGCCTACGAGCAGTACTTC.

This chain connects TRBV5-1 to TRBJ2-2; 7 nucleotides agree with TRBD1. The V gene's germline CDR1 is SGHRS and CDR2 YFSETQ. The CDR3 loop spans 14 amino acids. J gave up 4 bases and V 5 bases, and 5 bases lay outside the gene matches. In DNA, the CDR3 is TGCGCCAGCAGGTTGCAGGGGGTCACCGGGGAGCTGTTTTTT. It codes for CASRLQGVTGELFF.

This chain connects TRBV5-4 to TRBJ2-7; D may match TRBD1 or TRBD2 (5 bases each). The ends were cut back, 6 bases at V and 7 bases at J, with 20 bases in the middle. The CDR3 is made up of 14 amino acids. Germline CDR1 is SGHNT and CDR2 is YYREEE (reference sequence). Here the CDR3 DNA reads TGTGCCAGCAACAGTGGGGGTAGCGAAGGAGAGCAGTACTTC. Protein product: CASNSGGSEGEQYF. Together with reference TRBV5-4 and TRBJ2-7, the CDR3 gives the full variable domain: ETGVTQSPTHLIKTRGQQVTLRCSSQSGHNTVSWYQQALGQGPQFIFQYYREEENGRGNFPPRFSGLQFPNYSSELNVNALELDDSALYLCASNSGGSEGEQYFGPGTRLTVT.

V is TRBV5-1 and J is TRBJ2-6; D unresolved. The CDR3 extends over 15 amino acids. Germline CDR1 is SGHRS and CDR2 is YFSETQ. V gave up 2 bases and J gave up 1 base, with 7 bases separating them. CDR3 amino acids: CASSLTLSGANVLTF. The CDR3 bases are TGCGCCAGCAGCTTAACACTATCTGGGGCCAACGTCCTGACTTTC.

The CDR3, as DNA: TGTGCCAGGAAAAGGGAGTCCCTCACCTACGAGCAGTACTTC. Translation gives CARKRESLTYEQYF. The chain carries TRBV19 and TRBJ2-7, with TRBD2 as a possible D gene (5 bases). Germline CDR1 is LNHDA and CDR2 is SQIVND (reference sequence). Between the trimmed V and J ends, which lost 9 bases and 2 bases, there was a span of 17 bases. The length of the CDR3 is 14 residues.

The chain is built from TRBV2 and TRBJ1-5; D perhaps matches TRBD1 (5 bases). The CDR3 totals 14 residues. The V gene's germline CDR1 is SNHLY and CDR2 FYNNEI. V was pared by 2 bases and J by 6 bases, with 11 bases between. As DNA, the CDR3 is TGTGCCAGCAGTGAACAGCTTGGGGGTCAGCCCCAGCATTTT. Protein product: CASSEQLGGQPQHF.

On this clone itself: The sample has other DNA sequences that encode this CDR3 too. The V call is TRBV7-9, the J call TRBJ1-2; no definite D call. Trimming took 3 bases from V and 8 from J, leaving 10 bases between them. The CDR3 runs 12 residues. CDR1 SEHNR and CDR2 FQNEAQ come from the germline V gene (reference sequence). The CDR3 reads CASSFSGGGYTF. CDR3 coding DNA: TGTGCCAGCAGCTTTTCAGGTGGAGGCTACACCTTC.

The rearrangement uses TRBV5-8 and TRBJ1-4; 8 nucleotides match TRBD1. The CDR3 contains 14 residues. V was clipped by 5 bases and J by 7 bases; unmatched bases: 7. Germline CDR1 SGHTS, CDR2 YDEGEE. In nucleotides, the CDR3 is TGTGCCAGCAGTCCGACAGGGGAATTTGAAAAACTGTTTTTT. Amino acid sequence: CASSPTGEFEKLFF.

This chain joins TRBV11-2 and TRBJ2-1; 14 bases fit TRBD2. The CDR3 is 18 residues long. Per the germline V gene, CDR1 is SGHAT and CDR2 is FQNNGV. Trimming at V came to 4 bases and at J to 7 bases, leaving 12 bases not matched to a gene. CDR3 sequence (DNA): TGTGCCAGCAGCTCGCGTCCCGGGACTAGCGGGAGCGGGAATGAGCAGTTCTTC. Amino acid sequence: CASSSRPGTSGSGNEQFF.

The gene calls are TRBV13 and TRBJ2-7, with D possibly matching TRBD1 (5 bases). Germline CDR1 reads PRHDT; CDR2 reads FYEKMQ (reference sequence). The CDR3 sequence is 13 residues long. Trimming took 5 bases from V and 0 from J, leaving 8 bases between them. The CDR3 protein is CASSPQGSYEQYF. Written as DNA, the CDR3 is TGTGCCAGCAGCCCCCAGGGCTCCTACGAGCAGTACTTC.

The CDR3 sequence: CASSARTSPLADNEQFF. Written as DNA, the CDR3 is TGTGCCAGCAGCGCCCGGACTAGCCCCCTGGCGGACAATGAGCAGTTCTTC. This chain links TRBV9 with TRBJ2-1, with 8 bases that match TRBD2. The CDR3 spans 17 residues. The ends lost 3 bases at V and 5 bases at J; junction bases unmatched: 13. Per the germline V gene, CDR1 is SGDLS and CDR2 is YYNGEE. The whole variable domain, remainder taken from reference TRBV9 and TRBJ2-1, is DSGVTQTPKHLITATGQRVTLRCSPRSGDLSVYWYQQSLDQGLQFLIQYYNGEERAKGNILERFSAQQFPDLHSELNLSSLELGDSALYFCASSARTSPLADNEQFFGPGTRLTVL.

V gene TRBV27 combines with J gene TRBJ2-7, with D perhaps matching TRBD1 (6 bases). Germline V CDR1 and CDR2: MNHEY, SMNVEV (reference sequence). This CDR3 comprises 15 residues. Deletions cut 6 bases from V and 1 base from J, with 16 bases between. The CDR3 reads CASRVQGLGSYEQYF. The CDR3 DNA sequence: TGTGCCAGCAGGGTACAGGGCTTGGGGTCCTACGAGCAGTACTTC.

The chain couples TRBV29-1 to TRBJ1-2; 7 bases are a match to TRBD1. J was trimmed by 6 bases and V by 8 bases; bases with no gene match: 9. The CDR3 consists of 12 residues. CDR1 is SQVTM, CDR2 ANQGSEA, per germline. The CDR3 loop is CSLTTGNDGYTF. The CDR3 region has the DNA TGCAGCCTCACGACAGGGAACGATGGCTACACCTTC.

Note on this clone: This specimen includes other DNA sequences encoding the same CDR3. The rearrangement links TRBV7-3 to TRBJ2-7; possibly TRBD2 for D (5 bases). Germline-derived CDR1 and CDR2 are SGHTA and FQGTGA. Trimming left V 2 bases short and J 2 bases short, with 10 bases between. The CDR3 loop spans 14 amino acids. CDR3 protein: CASSLRPGTYEQYF. CDR3 DNA: TGTGCCAGCAGCTTACGCCCCGGGACCTACGAGCAGTACTTC.

The chain employs TRBV7-6 and TRBJ2-7; unclear D gene. V dropped 2 bases and J dropped 2 bases, with 7 bases sitting between them. CDR1 is SGHVS, CDR2 FNYEAQ, per germline. This CDR3 has 13 amino acids. CDR3 in DNA: TGTGCCAGCAGCTTATACGACGCCTACGAGCAGTACTTC. Residues: CASSLYDAYEQYF.

CDR3 amino acids: CASSLATGDYYEQYF. For the CDR3, the DNA is TGTGCCAGCAGCTTAGCGACAGGGGATTACTACGAGCAGTACTTC. The rearrangement uses TRBV7-6 and TRBJ2-7; 8 bases align to TRBD1. This CDR3 has 15 amino acids. Germline CDR1 is SGHVS and CDR2 is FNYEAQ. J was trimmed by 3 bases and V by 0 bases; bases with no gene match: 4.

The CDR3 sequence is CASSLIGGVYQPQHF. The CDR3 region has the DNA TGTGCCAGCAGCTTAATCGGGGGAGTATATCAGCCCCAGCATTTT. The chain recombines TRBV7-2 with TRBJ1-5; possible D gene TRBD1, 5 bases. Deletions cut 2 bases from V and 5 bases from J, with 13 bases between. This CDR3 contains 15 residues. Germline CDR1 and CDR2: SGHTA and FQGNSA.

This clone was detected only once. The chain employs TRBV28 and TRBJ2-1, with 9 bases fitting TRBD2. CDR1 and CDR2 from the germline V gene are MDHEN and SYDVKM. V trimming: 5 bases; J trimming: 9 bases; junction bases outside the gene matches: 11. This CDR3 contains 15 residues. CDR3 residues: CASSPRLAGAAEQFF. The CDR3 bases are TGTGCCAGCAGTCCCCGTTTAGCGGGAGCGGCTGAGCAGTTCTTC.

The chain joins TRBV6-1 to TRBJ1-5; no reliable D call. Trimming cost V 7 bases and J 5 bases, with 12 bases left between them. This CDR3 is built from 13 residues. Germline loops: CDR1 MNHNS, CDR2 SASEGT. The CDR3 coding sequence is TGTGCCAGCACAATTTTCGGGGATCAGCCCCAGCATTTT. Translation: CASTIFGDQPQHF.

The V call is TRBV5-3, the J call TRBJ2-1, with 10 nucleotides matching TRBD2. TRBV5-3 is assigned to the ORF class and has an uncertain function. V shed 9 bases, J shed 3 bases, and the junction held 12 bases outside the gene matches. The length of the CDR3 is 16 residues. CDR3 sequence (DNA): TGTGCCACCCGACCCGTTCCTAGCGGGAGCTACAATGAGCAGTTCTTC. As protein: CATRPVPSGSYNEQFF.